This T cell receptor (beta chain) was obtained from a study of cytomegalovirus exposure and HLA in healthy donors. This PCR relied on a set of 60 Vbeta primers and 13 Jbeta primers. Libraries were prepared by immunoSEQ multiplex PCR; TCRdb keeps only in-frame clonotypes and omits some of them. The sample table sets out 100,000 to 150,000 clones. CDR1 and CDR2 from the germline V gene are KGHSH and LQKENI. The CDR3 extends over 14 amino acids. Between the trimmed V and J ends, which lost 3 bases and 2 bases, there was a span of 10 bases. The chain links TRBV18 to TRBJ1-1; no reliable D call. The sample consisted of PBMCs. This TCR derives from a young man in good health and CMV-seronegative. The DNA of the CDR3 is TGTGCCAGCTCACCTTACAGATCAAACACTGAAGCTTTCTTT. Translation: CASSPYRSNTEAFF. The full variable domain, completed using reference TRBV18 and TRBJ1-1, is NAGVMQNPRHLVRRRGQEARLRCSPMKGHSHVYWYRQLPEEGLKFMVYLQKENIIDESGMPKERFSAEFPKEGPSILRIQQVVRGDSAAYFCASSPYRSNTEAFFGQGTRLTVV.